The rows below give T cell receptor beta chains drawn from one sample of a study of response to subunit inactivated influenza vaccine. TCRdb passed the RT-PCR reads through MiXCR, listing each CDR3 protein once. The table has more than 700,000 distinct CDR3 sequences, 21% seen once; the top ten hold approximately 10%. This material consisted of PBMCs from blood, taken roughly 5 days after vaccination. These receptors were collected from a man aged 45-60 years who received an inactivated influenza vaccine. Both conserved end residues are trimmed from each CDR3. Where a row states a size, it is once, few, many or the class of an expanded clone; other rows omit it.

v_call | clone_size | cdr3_aa
TRBV7-2 | NA | ASRMLLGGNTIY
TRBV20-1 | few | SAMDRAGSEKLF
TRBV5-1 | NA | ASSLAGGSREEQY
TRBV15 | NA | ATSRDREDYNEQF
TRBV5-1 | many | ASSFFQGYEQY
TRBV11-2 | NA | ASSWRTSGGAHEQF
TRBV7-9 | NA | ASSLGAGTSGNNEQF
TRBV5-5 | NA | ASTLGTPNTGELF
TRBV10-3 | few | AIRPGREQETQY
TRBV20-1 | NA | SARRGGNEKLF
TRBV18 | once | ASSPGTGGGEQF
TRBV7-6 | many | ASNSRGKGYEQY
TRBV15 | NA | ATSREVDAGELF
TRBV7-8 | NA | ASSLGTSGLDQPQH
TRBV20-1 | NA | SAETNRDSTYEQY
TRBV6-1 | NA | ASMVLASTDTQY
TRBV29-1 | NA | SVFRTGISSGANVLT
TRBV12-3/TRBV12-4 | few | ASSLGKLSTDTQY
TRBV5-6 | few | ASNGGASYEQY
TRBV7-9 | few | ASSRGLAGLQETQY
TRBV5-1 | many | ASSLAGYSNQPQH
TRBV12-3/TRBV12-4 | NA | ASSRGGQGIGELF
TRBV3-1 | few | ASSQVGTANYGYT
TRBV6-2/TRBV6-3 | once | ASSRGLARETQY
TRBV5-1 | many | ASSFTGTGYDEQY
TRBV5-1 | NA | ASSLRDLSYNEQF
TRBV10-3 | few | ATSYAGGSIYEQF
TRBV10-3 | few | AISVAGGRATQY
TRBV29-1 | many | SVELRQGQPQH
TRBV7-3 | few | ASSAGQGRSETQY
TRBV7-8 | once | ASSLKGFLTGELF
TRBV11-1 | NA | ASSPPAELAGGLSRYEQY
TRBV5-1 | NA | ASSQQRTALNEQF
TRBV12-3/TRBV12-4 | once | ASSLSPGLGETQY
TRBV5-5 | NA | ASSSRLLTGGEPQH
TRBV4-3 | NA | ASSLSGQGPTEAF
TRBV5-4 | NA | ASSSEEGFNYGYT
TRBV9 | few | ASSDSLGGADTQY
TRBV25-1 | few | ASRVSYNSPLH
TRBV12-3/TRBV12-4 | many | ASSFAGGETQY
TRBV4-3 | NA | ASSQLGGWNTEAF
TRBV7-9 | few | ASSPPGWNEQY
TRBV5-4 | NA | ASSWEATSPDNEQF
TRBV4-3 | NA | ASSQDRAGWVTDTQY